The T cell receptor beta chain described here comes from a study of blood T cell repertoires in COVID-19. Only in-frame clones appear in the TCRdb table, and some are missing; sequencing was by immunoSEQ multiplex PCR. This table holds 150,000 to 200,000 clones, approximately 86% found once. J gave up 11 bases and V 5 bases, and 7 bases lay outside the gene matches. Per germline, CDR1 MNHNY and CDR2 SVGAGI (reference sequence). This CDR3 is 14 amino acids long. This clone was observed a handful of times. This sequence was found in a man aged 40-55 years with active or convalescent COVID-19. The sequencing input was peripheral blood. This sequence joins TRBV6-6 and TRBJ1-6; the match to TRBD1 covers 9 bases. The DNA for the CDR3 is TGTGCCAGCAGTCCACAGGGGGCAGTAACACCCCTCCACTTT. This codes for CASSPQGAVTPLHF.